This T cell receptor (beta chain) was sequenced in a study of blood T cell repertoires in COVID-19. Only in-frame clones appear in the TCRdb table, and some are missing; sequencing was by immunoSEQ multiplex PCR. Here the sample spans 180,000 or so clones, less than 80% being singletons. Concerning this clone itself: At the DNA level, this CDR3 is encoded by other sequences in the same sample as well.

The germline V gene has CDR1 MNHEY and CDR2 SVGAGI. The CDR3 spans 16 residues. Trimming cost V 0 bases and J 4 bases; bases outside gene matches: 1. The sequence was obtained from a man in his fifties or sixties who had recovered from COVID-19. The chain joins TRBV6-5 to TRBJ2-2; 11 bases match TRBD2. The sequencing input was peripheral blood. CDR3: CASSYSTSGSTGELFF. In DNA form, the CDR3 reads TGTGCCAGCAGTTACTCAACTAGCGGGAGCACCGGGGAGCTGTTTTTT.